This T cell receptor (beta chain) was recovered during a study of vaccination effects on CD4 cells after COVID-19. The study, taken as a whole, reports: At late timepoints after vaccination, vaccine- and infection-induced clones shrank markedly.

Clones were read by immunoSEQ multiplex PCR, and TCRdb kept only the in-frame ones, dropping some. The sample shows roughly 27,000 clones, roughly four fifths of them seen only once. With V trimmed by 6 bases and J by 2 bases, 4 bases remained unmatched. CDR1 and CDR2 from the germline V gene are MNHEY and SMNVEV (reference sequence). This CDR3 comprises 15 residues. As for this clone: What it binds is unknown.

Sequencing in the ViraFEST assay came after antigen-specific CD4+ T cells had been expanded with viral peptide pools, which were used to stimulate PBMC. Following 10 days of culture, CD4+ T cells were isolated. All participants had two doses of either the BNT162b2 or mRNA-1273 vaccine. This clonotype was sampled from a human donor who received a COVID-19 vaccine. The V call is TRBV27, the J call TRBJ2-6; 7 nucleotides line up with TRBD1. The sample consisted of CD4+ T cells from PBMCs cultured with HCoV-OC43 spike peptides, taken after COVID-19 vaccination. Subset reported: HCoV-OC43 spike overlapping peptide pool stimulation. CDR3 in DNA: TGTGCCAGCAGACTAGGGACAGCTGGGGCCAACGTCCTGACTTTC. Its translation: CASRLGTAGANVLTF.